This T cell receptor (beta chain) was recovered during a study of T cells in Graves' hyperthyroidism and ophthalmopathy (dated 2019 in TCRdb). Broadly, across the study: Peripheral blood samples were taken at initial diagnosis, before any treatment was given. To identify distinguishing TCR V-J signatures, a discovery cohort of 90 to 100 patients was used, comprising some 45 with Graves' ophthalmopathy and some 60 with stable Graves' hyperthyroidism. Prospective prediction of ophthalmopathy was tested in an independent validation cohort consisting of fewer than 20 hyperthyroidism patients and approximately 16 patients who later progressed to ophthalmopathy. The 95 to 100 discovery patients were randomly divided into training and test sets at a 7:3 ratio. Thyroid tissue and blood T-cell repertoires from six Graves' hyperthyroidism patients were also compared in the study. Following sampling, methimazole starting at 30 mg daily was given to hyperthyroidism patients, and high-dose intravenous methylprednisolone was given to ophthalmopathy patients. The paper reports TCR Vbeta CDR3 sequencing of approximately 140 peripheral blood samples: under 45 ophthalmopathy, about 75 hyperthyroidism and around 17 progressor patients. On the study overall, not on this receptor specifically: Ophthalmopathy was separated from stable hyperthyroidism by a 13 V-J signature model, with roughly 88% sensitivity and just over 81% specificity obtained in cross-validation and 80%/75% obtained in testing. Sample size was not statistically predetermined, and blinding of investigators to group allocation was not performed. Most expanded thyroid clonotypes (frequency above 0.001) were also detected in blood, suggesting blood repertoires may reflect thyroid immune responses. In validation, the model predicted progression to ophthalmopathy a median of about 6.5 months before onset, with about 70% sensitivity and just under 75% specificity.

Stable Graves' hyperthyroidism was defined as no progression to ophthalmopathy during 18 months of follow-up. Hyperthyroidism patients were newly diagnosed, with disease duration under 2 months, and aged 18 to 65 years. Patients with uncontrolled infections, other autoimmune diseases, pregnancy or lactation were excluded. Clinical symptoms, serum thyroxine and TRAb, thyroid ultrasound, and orbital computed tomography formed the basis for the diagnoses. Ficoll-Paque density gradient centrifugation was used to isolate PBMCs from 9.5 to 10 ml of fresh peripheral blood. Trizol reagent was used to extract total RNA, and RNA quality was then checked on an Agilent 2100 Bioanalyzer. TCR beta CDR3 regions were amplified from RNA transcripts. A first-round RT-PCR of the TCR CDR3 used the HTBI primer set with the Qiagen OneStep RT-PCR kit. The libraries were constructed in a second round of multiplex PCR and then size-selected and purified. Paired-end sequencing of the libraries was performed with 100 bp reads on an Illumina HiSeq2000. In the source study's methods: SOAPnuke was used to process the raw data, removing reads that contained adapters or uncalled bases, had a mean Phred below 15, or lacked an exact match to the constant primer or identifier. High-quality paired reads were merged using COPE v1.2.5, and each unique nucleotide sequence was defined as a clonotype. MiTCR v1.1 was used to align the clonotypes against IMGT TRBV, TRBD and TRBJ reference segments. The analysis was restricted to V-J combinations with a frequency above 0.0001, which together covered 99.2% of the repertoires. The TCS score was defined as the ratio of F50 (clonal expansion) to E x V (chaos), calculated using BLOSUM62-based TCRdist between CDR3 peptides within each V-J. Welch's t-statistics and random forest reduced around 510 V-J features to around 14, which were used in a naive Bayes classifier (R e1071). Using fastp at Q25 and MiXCR, TCRdb reprocessed the public reads and kept productive beta chains. For every CDR3 protein sequence, its rows merge into one entry that carries the most common genes and DNA. The V and J calls, along with clone size, are taken from TCRdb and not from the paper's own processing. The sample table lists hundreds of thousands of distinct CDR3 sequences, around 19% of them with a count of one. Of the sample, about 45% is held by the ten largest clones.

Remarks on this clonotype: Its antigen is currently not known. Base qualities are not at hand, and no much larger clone is one base apart.

Sequenced sample: blood. This clonotype was sampled from a man aged 35-49 years with Graves' hyperthyroidism.

The CDR3 protein is CASSHSTLGTGGYEQYF. The sequence in DNA is TGTGCCAGCAGCCATTCAACCCTCGGGACAGGGGGTTACGAGCAGTACTTC. The chain is assembled from TRBV6-1 and TRBJ2-7; 11 bases in between match TRBD1. Spanning cysteine to phenylalanine, the CDR3 consists of 17 amino acids. Of the read, only the CDR3 DNA is kept; its 51 bases are in frame from base 1. CDR1 and CDR2 were assigned from the germline V gene as MNHNS and SASEGT. V and J are trimmed by 6 bases and 4 bases, and the gene matches miss 14 bases of the junction.